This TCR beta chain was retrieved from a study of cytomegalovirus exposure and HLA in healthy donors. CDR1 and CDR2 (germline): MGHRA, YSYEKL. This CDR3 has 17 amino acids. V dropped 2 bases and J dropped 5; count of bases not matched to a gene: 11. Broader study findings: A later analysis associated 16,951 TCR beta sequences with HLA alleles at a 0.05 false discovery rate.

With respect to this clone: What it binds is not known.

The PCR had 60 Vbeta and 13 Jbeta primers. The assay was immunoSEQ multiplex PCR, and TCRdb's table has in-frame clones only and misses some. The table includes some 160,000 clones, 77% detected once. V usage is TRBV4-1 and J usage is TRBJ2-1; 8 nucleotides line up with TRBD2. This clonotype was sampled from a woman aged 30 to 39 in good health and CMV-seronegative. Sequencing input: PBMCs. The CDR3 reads CASSQLPGAGADNEQFF. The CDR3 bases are TGCGCCAGCAGCCAATTACCGGGAGCGGGGGCCGACAATGAGCAGTTCTTC.